This TCR beta chain was obtained from a study of blood T cells in healthy people across ages (dated by TCRdb to the mid-2010s). Looking at the study overall: In model experiments, template switching captured about one uniquely barcoded TCR beta cDNA molecule for every two T cells. The study measured age-related changes in TCR beta repertoire diversity using deep sequencing normalized with unique cDNA molecular identifiers. The donors were divided into four age groups: young (average about 16 years), middle-aged (approximately 41), aged (roughly 66) and long-lived (about 84). Donors of different ages were randomly distributed across sequencing lanes to avoid experimental bias. The study analyzed two additional independent replicas of 1 million unique cDNA reads from the same blood draw for two donors, one aged 18 to 29 and one aged 80 or older.

Library preparation used 5' RACE. Reads for this sample came from an Illumina HiSeq 2500. A second PCR of roughly 7 to 11 cycles was performed with a sample-barcoded 5' primer and a J-beta primer mix. Each TCR beta cDNA molecule received a unique molecular identifier from a template-switch 5' adaptor carrying 12 random nucleotides. Each sample yielded at least 3 million CDR3-containing paired-end reads. The Mint cDNA synthesis kit, primed by a TRBC-specific oligonucleotide, was used to synthesize first-strand cDNA from all RNA. All cDNA was treated with uracil-DNA glycosylase and then went through a first 18-cycle PCR with the universal primers M1SS and BC2_uni_R. On the authors' methods: For normalization, 1 million high-quality reads, each with a distinct molecular identifier, were randomly selected from each sample. Instead of being binned into consensus sequences, reads with shared molecular identifiers were discarded. CDR3 identification, clonotype clustering and error correction used MiTCR with a Q25 quality threshold and the strictest error-elimination algorithm. Lower-bound total TCR beta diversity was estimated with a nonparametric unseen species model using Euler transformation. TCRdb passed the public sequencing reads through fastp at Q25 and MiXCR, retaining productive beta sequences. Each entry is one CDR3 protein sequence, shown with its most common DNA and genes. The V and J calls, along with clone size, are taken from TCRdb and not from the paper's own processing. The sample table lists around 1,500,000 distinct CDR3 sequences, 28% of them with a count of one. 7.7% of the sample belongs to the ten largest clones.

Overall study results and their limits: Compared with the aged group, the long-lived group had more naive CD4+ T cells, fewer expanded clones and increased TCR diversity, a pattern suggesting age selection. There was a strong correlation between observed TCR beta diversity and the percentage of naive T cells measured by flow cytometry. Estimates of total diversity from one million sequenced T cells were regarded as lower bounds and underestimates. Since profiling was done on bulk unsorted PBMCs, naive and antigen-experienced compartments could not be conclusively compared. The CMV infection status of donors was not known, potentially confounding age-related changes in expanded clonotypes. As age increased, observed TCR beta diversity per million T cells dropped in a roughly linear way, and a significant reduction was already evident by age 40.

CDR1 and CDR2, per the germline V gene, are SGHTA and FQGNSA. Including cysteine and phenylalanine, the CDR3 has 15 amino acids. Only the CDR3 region is kept as DNA, spanning 45 bases read in frame from base 1. The germline V end is reduced by 4 bases and the J end by 6 bases; junction bases left unmatched: 10. This clonotype was found many times. It has no known antigen specificity. Base qualities are not provided; no much larger clone lies one nucleotide away. Systemically healthy Caucasian individuals from Russia, around 39 in total and aged about 6 to 90 years, were included as donors. Around 10 milliliters of peripheral blood were drawn from each donor into EDTA-treated Vacutainer tubes. Ficoll-Paque density-gradient centrifugation was used to isolate PBMCs, with at least 7 million per sample. Total RNA, at least 6 micrograms per sample, was extracted from PBMCs with Trizol reagent. Naive CD45RAhigh/CD27high T cell percentages were measured by flow cytometry on a PBMC aliquot from every donor.

The rearranged segments are TRBV7-2 and TRBJ2-7; 9 junctional bases match TRBD1. The TCR originated in a young woman in good health. The material sequenced was blood. The sequenced DNA: TGTGCCAGCAGCTCTAGGACAGGGGACGTCTCCGAGCAGTACTTC. Translated, this is CASSSRTGDVSEQYF.